The 7 T cell receptor beta chains below were found in one sample sequenced in a study of blood T cell repertoires in COVID-19. Sequencing used immunoSEQ multiplex PCR; TCRdb keeps in-frame clones, though not all of them. The data contain approximately 500,000 clones, 89% of them seen just once; the ten biggest clones take up 0.7% to 1%. Material for sequencing was peripheral blood. The receptors were gathered from a man in his late teens or twenties with COVID-19, enrolled during active disease.

The sample holds one count of this clone. J is TRBJ2-3 and V is TRBV6-5, with D possibly matching TRBD2 (6 bases). Germline V gene sequence: CDR1 MNHEY, CDR2 SVGAGI. The CDR3 length is 14 residues. The V and J ends lost 7 bases and 0 bases respectively, with 11 bases between them. The CDR3 DNA sequence: TGTGCCAGCAAGATAAGCGGGAGCACAGATACGCAGTATTTT. It translates to CASKISGSTDTQYF.

The V call is TRBV6-6, the J call TRBJ1-6; D gene unclear. The germline V gene encodes CDR1 MNHNY and CDR2 SVGAGI (reference sequence). The germline V and J ends were trimmed by 7 bases and 0 bases, with 7 bases remaining between them. This CDR3 region has 14 residues. As DNA, the CDR3 is TGTGCCAGCACGTGGAGCTCCTATAATTCACCCCTCCACTTT. Residues: CASTWSSYNSPLHF.

This chain links TRBV2 with TRBJ2-7; 8 nucleotides agree with TRBD1. The CDR3 is 14 residues long. Germline values: CDR1 SNHLY, CDR2 FYNNEI. After removal of 5 bases from V and 3 bases from J, the junction contained 6 bases not matched to a gene. In DNA form, the CDR3 reads TGTGCCAGCAGTTGGGGACAGGATCACTACGAGCAGTACTTC. The encoded protein is CASSWGQDHYEQYF. The complete variable domain, with remaining parts taken from reference TRBV2 and TRBJ2-7, reads EPEVTQTPSHQVTQMGQEVILRCVPISNHLYFYWYRQILGQKVEFLVSFYNNEISEKSEIFDDQFSVERPDGSNFTLKIRSTKLEDSAMYFCASSWGQDHYEQYFGPGTRLTVT.

V is TRBV25-1 and J is TRBJ1-1; D is unresolved. V was clipped by 1 base and J by 3 bases, with 12 bases between them. CDR1 and CDR2 (germline): MGHDK, SYGVNS. The CDR3 runs 15 residues. CDR3 sequence: CASSESVKRDTEAFF. The CDR3 DNA follows: TGTGCCAGCAGTGAATCGGTCAAACGGGACACTGAAGCTTTCTTT.

The chain is built from TRBV18 and TRBJ2-6, with a possible D match to TRBD1 (5 bases). Germline V lookup: CDR1 KGHSH, CDR2 LQKENI. With 3 bases removed from V and 2 bases from J, the gap between germline ends came to 20 bases. The CDR3 length is 19 residues. This chain's CDR3 is CASSPPGRVLDPGANVLTF. CDR3 nucleotide sequence: TGTGCCAGCTCACCCCCTGGCAGGGTCTTAGATCCTGGGGCCAACGTCCTGACTTTC.

This rearrangement joins TRBV29-1 to TRBJ2-4, with 7 positions matching TRBD1. The germline CDR1 and CDR2 sequences are SQVTM and ANQGSEA. V lost 4 bases to trimming and J lost 3 bases; unmatched junction nucleotides: 3. The CDR3 runs 13 residues. The CDR3 bases are TGCAGCGTTGTGACAGGGAACAAAAACATTCAGTACTTC. Its translation: CSVVTGNKNIQYF.

This sequence joins TRBV3-1 (or the pseudogene TRBV3-2) and TRBJ2-2; 10 bases are a match to TRBD2. Germline lookup yields CDR1 LGHDT and CDR2 YNNKEL (reference sequence). The CDR3 length is 18 residues. V lost 6 bases, J lost 4 bases, and 14 bases stayed unmatched. For the CDR3, the DNA is TGTGCCAGCAGATTAGGGGCAGCGGGGGGGCCGCGCACCGGGGAGCTGTTTTTT. It yields the protein CASRLGAAGGPRTGELFF.